Ten or more counts support the clone carrying this T cell receptor beta chain. What it binds is unknown. This specimen belongs to a study of read filtering for tumor transcriptome and immune sequencing. Study summary: Transcriptome libraries were built from DNase-treated RNA. Overall study findings and caveats: RNA-seq captured clonotypes less deeply and reliably than IR-seq.

Per germline, CDR1 SGHRS and CDR2 YFSETQ. CDR3 size: 17 residues. V dropped 0 bases and J dropped 4; count of bases not matched to a gene: 9. This library used about 400 ng RNA and molecular barcoded adaptors spanning alpha/delta and beta/gamma chains. MiXCR, run by TCRdb on the reads, gives a single entry per CDR3 protein. This table has approximately 60,000 distinct CDR3 sequences, around 20% appearing once. Sequenced material: a population of CD138-negative cells sorted from bone marrow. The chain joins TRBV5-1 to TRBJ2-3, with 9 positions matching TRBD1. The source of this sequence is a donor over 35 with multiple myeloma. CDR3 region: CASSLGFGQGSADTQYF. The CDR3 DNA is TGCGCCAGCAGCTTGGGGTTCGGACAGGGGAGCGCAGATACGCAGTATTTT.